This passage covers 17 T cell receptor beta chains from one sample sequenced in a study of blood T cell repertoires in COVID-19. Sequenced by immunoSEQ multiplex PCR; TCRdb stores in-frame clones only, minus some. The sample yields fewer than 300,000 clones, 88% seen once. The sequenced sample was peripheral blood. These receptors all stem from a woman aged 25 to 39 with acute or convalescent COVID-19.

The gene calls are TRBV12-3 or TRBV12-4 and TRBJ1-5; perhaps TRBD1 as D (5 bases). V lost 6 bases to trimming and J lost 7 bases, with 13 bases between them. The CDR3 has 13 amino acids. The DNA for the CDR3 is TGTGCCAGCAGCTGGGGGGGTTTGCAGCCCCAGCATTTT. It codes for CASSWGGLQPQHF.

The chain recombines TRBV14 with TRBJ2-7; D may be TRBD1 (5 bases). V was shortened by 5 bases and J by 4 bases, with 15 bases between the two germline ends. The CDR3 totals 14 residues. The germline V gene encodes CDR1 SGHDN and CDR2 FVKESK. The CDR3 coding sequence is TGTGCCAGCAGCAAGGGGTTTGGTGGGTACGAGCAGTACTTC. Translation gives CASSKGFGGYEQYF.

This clone has just a few counts. The CDR3 spells CASSPGTGGGSPLHF. CDR3 DNA: TGTGCCAGCAGCCCAGGGACAGGGGGCGGTTCACCCCTCCACTTT. J is TRBJ1-6 and V is TRBV7-2, with TRBD1 matching over 12 bases. Germline loops: CDR1 SGHTA, CDR2 FQGNSA. The J segment lost 9 bases and the V segment lost 5 bases, leaving 5 bases of the junction unmatched. The CDR3 spans 15 residues.

CDR3 in DNA: TGTGCCAGCAGTTTTAACGGCGAGCAGTACTTC. Residues: CASSFNGEQYF. The V call is TRBV6-2 or TRBV6-3, the J call TRBJ2-7; unclear D gene. This CDR3 comprises 11 residues. V was shortened by 4 bases and J by 6 bases, with 7 bases between the two germline ends. From germline, CDR1 is MNHEY and CDR2 SVGEGT.

The V gene is TRBV19, the J gene TRBJ2-1; maybe TRBD2 (5 bases). The CDR3 covers 13 residues. In germline, CDR1 is LNHDA, CDR2 SQIVND (reference sequence). Trimming shortened V by 7 bases and J by 9 bases, and 16 bases separated the two germline ends. DNA for the CDR3: TGTGCCAGTACCACCCTCTCGGGATCTGAGCAGTTCTTC. Protein sequence: CASTTLSGSEQFF.

The chain couples TRBV7-9 to TRBJ2-7; 8 nucleotides line up with TRBD1. This CDR3 contains 15 residues. CDR1 and CDR2 (germline): SEHNR, FQNEAQ (reference sequence). Unmatched junction bases numbered 8, after V lost 5 bases and J lost 2 bases. The CDR3 DNA sequence: TGTGCCAGCAGCCCACCGACAGGGGAGACCTACGAGCAGTACTTC. Translation gives CASSPPTGETYEQYF.

This chain joins TRBV4-1 and TRBJ1-1; no clear D. Trimming stripped 0 bases from V and 0 bases from J, with 8 bases between. In germline, CDR1 is MGHRA, CDR2 YSYEKL. The CDR3 runs 15 residues. The CDR3 DNA follows: TGCGCCAGCAGCCAAGAGCAACAATTGAACACTGAAGCTTTCTTT. Translated, it gives CASSQEQQLNTEAFF.

The chain carries TRBV19 and TRBJ2-5, with 11 bases matching TRBD2. V dropped 4 bases and J dropped 2; count of bases not matched to a gene: 12. Per the germline V gene, CDR1 is LNHDA and CDR2 is SQIVND (reference sequence). This CDR3 has 18 amino acids. CDR3 residues: CASSRVGVAGGTQETQYF. As DNA, the CDR3 is TGTGCCAGTAGTAGGGTCGGAGTAGCGGGAGGGACACAAGAGACCCAGTACTTC.

The gene calls are TRBV4-2 and TRBJ2-2; tentatively, D is TRBD2 (5 bases). The V gene's germline CDR1 is LGHNA and CDR2 YNFKEQ. The CDR3 runs to 14 residues. The ends were cut back, 0 bases at V and 7 bases at J, with 9 bases in the middle. CDR3 sequence: CASSQDEGIGELFF. CDR3 nucleotides: TGTGCCAGCAGCCAAGACGAGGGTATCGGGGAGCTGTTTTTT.

In its sample, this clone was seen a few times. The chain has TRBV4-1 and TRBJ2-7; D possibly corresponds to TRBD1 (6 bases). This CDR3 spans 14 amino acids. Trimming shortened V by 3 bases and J by 2 bases, and 11 bases separated the two germline ends. The germline V gene has CDR1 MGHRA and CDR2 YSYEKL. The CDR3 spells CASSQGAGTYEQYF. The CDR3 DNA is TGCGCCAGCAGCCAGGGGGCCGGAACCTACGAGCAGTACTTC.

This chain connects TRBV30 to TRBJ1-5; 8 bases line up with TRBD1. After removal of 4 bases from V and 5 bases from J, the junction contained 16 bases not matched to a gene. CDR3 length: 17 amino acids. CDR1 GTSNPN and CDR2 SVGIG come from the germline V gene (reference sequence). DNA of the CDR3: TGTGCCTGGACCAACGGAGGTGGGACAGGAAGATATCAGCCCCAGCATTTT. Its protein product is CAWTNGGGTGRYQPQHF.

This chain joins TRBV11-3 and TRBJ2-3; D not certain. V lost 2 bases and J lost 0, with 9 bases in between. Germline loops: CDR1 SGHNT, CDR2 YENEEA. This CDR3 comprises 15 residues. The CDR3 DNA follows: TGTGCCAGCAGCTTATTCGACTTAAGCACAGATACGCAGTATTTT. It codes for CASSLFDLSTDTQYF. Filled out from reference TRBV11-3 and TRBJ2-3, the complete variable domain reads EAGVVQSPRYKIIEKKQPVAFWCNPISGHNTLYWYLQNLGQGPELLIRYENEEAVDDSQLPKDRFSAERLKGVDSTLKIQPAELGDSAVYLCASSLFDLSTDTQYFGPGTRLTVL.

This clone was seen a few times. This sample includes further DNA sequences coding for the same CDR3. The rearrangement uses TRBV6-1 and TRBJ2-5; possible D gene TRBD1, 5 bases. CDR3 length equals 15 residues. Trimming took off 1 base at V and 2 bases at J, with 11 bases between the two ends. Germline values: CDR1 MNHNS, CDR2 SASEGT. CDR3 residues: CASSEEGRAQETQYF. The CDR3 DNA reads as TGTGCCAGCAGTGAAGAAGGCAGGGCACAAGAGACCCAGTACTTC.

J is TRBJ1-5 and V is TRBV30, with D hard to call. Per germline, CDR1 GTSNPN and CDR2 SVGIG (reference sequence). Trimming stripped 1 base from V and 0 bases from J, with 7 bases between. The CDR3 is 14 residues long. The CDR3 spells CAWSGENSNQPQHF. DNA of the CDR3: TGTGCCTGGAGTGGAGAAAATAGCAATCAGCCCCAGCATTTT.

The chain joins TRBV5-4 to TRBJ2-2, with 13 bases aligning to TRBD2. Germline CDR1 reads SGHNT; CDR2 reads YYREEE (reference sequence). This CDR3 is 16 amino acids long. Trimming took 6 bases from V and 5 from J; bases not matched to a gene: 7. The CDR3 sequence: CASTTGLAGATGELFF. The CDR3 DNA sequence: TGTGCCAGCACCACCGGACTAGCGGGAGCGACCGGGGAGCTGTTTTTT.

This chain connects TRBV5-6 to TRBJ2-1, with 10 bases matching TRBD2. Germline V lookup: CDR1 SGHDT, CDR2 YYEEEE. This CDR3 has 16 amino acids. V shed 2 bases and J 4 bases; nucleotides not matched to a gene: 6. The CDR3 sequence is CASSFATSGIYNEQFF. CDR3 bases: TGTGCCAGCAGCTTCGCTACTAGCGGGATATACAATGAGCAGTTCTTC.

The chain joins TRBV6-5 to TRBJ2-7; 14 bases are a match to TRBD2. Germline CDR1 is MNHEY and CDR2 is SVGAGI. The CDR3 sequence is 15 residues long. The ends lost 5 bases at V and 7 bases at J; junction bases unmatched: 7. CDR3 sequence reads: CASSPGLAGVREQYF. The CDR3 DNA reads as TGTGCCAGCAGTCCGGGACTAGCGGGAGTGAGGGAGCAGTACTTC.